One T cell receptor beta chain is described in this entry. In its sample, this clonotype was seen many times. Its antigen remains unidentified. Per-nucleotide qualities are absent, and no much larger clonotype sits a single base away. V is reduced by 4 bases and J by 2 bases, leaving a spacing of 4 bases between them. Inclusive of the bounding cysteine and phenylalanine, the CDR3 is 11 residues long. Only the CDR3 portion is preserved as DNA: 33 bases, with reading frame beginning at the first base. From the germline V gene (reference sequence), CDR1 is DFQATT and CDR2 is SNEGSKA. The run used an Illumina MiSeq. TCR beta libraries were prepared by quantitative 5'-RACE with molecular barcodes. Per the original workflow: To identify disease-linked TCR variants, a new computational method was used, one built on a probabilistic model of VDJ rearrangement. TCRdb redid the processing of the public reads, applying fastp at Q25 and MiXCR, and retained in-frame beta chains. Each CDR3 protein gets just one entry, which takes the most common genes and DNA from the rows behind it. The V and J calls and clone size come from TCRdb's table, not from the authors' own analysis. In this sample the table shows some 16,000 distinct CDR3 sequences, around 8% of which occur a single time. The biggest ten clones account for less than 35% of the sample.

The data were taken from a study of CD8 T cells in ankylosing spondylitis (dated by TCRdb to about 2017). Regarding the study in general: To find TCR variants linked to disease, the study profiled T cell receptor beta repertoires in ankylosing spondylitis patients and healthy donors. In total, the full study cohort was made up of 95 to 110 healthy donors and 25 or so ankylosing spondylitis patients. Peripheral blood was sampled, and synovial fluid was additionally collected from ankylosing spondylitis patients.

What the authors observed across the whole study: Some motif variants had previously been reported in the synovial fluid and blood of reactive arthritis patients, which suggests shared mechanisms of disease initiation. A TCR beta motif of eight highly homologous amino acid variants appeared characteristic of blood from ankylosing spondylitis patients. Significant enrichment of the disease-linked clones was reported in matched synovial fluid samples from ankylosing spondylitis patients. A CD8+ phenotype was shown by the disease-linked clones, which were found at relatively low frequencies in peripheral blood.

The chain joins TRBV20-1 to TRBJ2-3; the D gene is unclear. The sample was blood. This clonotype was obtained from a male donor with ankylosing spondylitis or in good health (not recorded which). The DNA sequence is as follows: TGCAGTGCTACCCCCACAGATACGCAGTATTTT. It is translated as CSATPTDTQYF.